The 8 T cell receptor beta chains listed next were all sequenced from one sample in a study of chemoradiotherapy in HPV16-positive cancers. This table comes from immunoSEQ multiplex PCR, and its TCRdb copy is limited to in-frame clones, with some not included. Of approximately 7,400 clones detected, 82% appear once; the ten largest clones hold under 8%. This material consisted of tumor tissue, taken from a patient who underwent chemoradiotherapy. These receptors all come from a human donor with HPV-associated anogenital cancer.

The rearrangement links TRBV5-1 to TRBJ1-1, with 8 positions matching TRBD1. CDR1 is SGHRS, CDR2 YFSETQ, per germline. Trimming removed 1 base from V and 1 base from J; junction bases left unmatched: 12. The CDR3 is made up of 18 amino acids. The DNA of the CDR3 is TGCGCCAGCAGCTTGAGGGGCTTGGCAGGGGGCGCGAACACTGAAGCTTTCTTT. Its protein is CASSLRGLAGGANTEAFF. Full variable domain (missing parts from reference TRBV5-1 and TRBJ1-1): KAGVTQTPRYLIKTRGQQVTLSCSPISGHRSVSWYQQTPGQGLQFLFEYFSETQRNKGNFPGRFSGRQFSNSRSEMNVSTLELGDSALYLCASSLRGLAGGANTEAFFGQGTRLTVV.

The chain joins TRBV7-9 to TRBJ2-7, with TRBD2 identical over 9 bases. The V and J ends lost 4 bases and 7 bases, in that order; junction bases with no gene match: 2. This CDR3 is built from 12 residues. Per the germline V gene, CDR1 is SEHNR and CDR2 is FQNEAQ (reference sequence). The CDR3 bases are TGTGCCAGCAGCTCCGCGGGGGGGGAGCAGTACTTC. Amino acids: CASSSAGGEQYF.

As DNA, the CDR3 is TGTGCCAGCAGCTTCCGGGACAGGTACGCCGAGCAGTACTTC. Its translation: CASSFRDRYAEQYF. This chain connects TRBV11-2 to TRBJ2-7, with 8 positions matching TRBD1. The ends lost 3 bases at V and 6 bases at J; junction bases unmatched: 7. The CDR3 runs 14 residues. Germline CDR1 and CDR2: SGHAT and FQNNGV.

The rearrangement uses TRBV6-1 and TRBJ1-3; no firm D call. This CDR3 has 16 residues. From germline, CDR1 is MNHNS and CDR2 SASEGT. Between the trimmed V and J ends, which lost 1 base and 0 bases, there was a span of 10 bases. This chain's CDR3 is CASSEVPRSSGNTIYF. In DNA, the CDR3 is TGTGCCAGCAGTGAAGTCCCCCGGAGCTCTGGAAACACCATATATTTT.

The genes are TRBV6-1 and TRBJ2-5; 7 nucleotides line up with TRBD2. J lost 5 bases, V lost 1 base, and 7 bases had no gene match. CDR3 size: 15 residues. Germline CDR1 and CDR2: MNHNS and SASEGT. CDR3 loop: CASSEEAQGGETQYF. DNA for the CDR3: TGTGCCAGCAGTGAAGAGGCGCAGGGAGGGGAGACCCAGTACTTC.

The chain carries TRBV29-1 and TRBJ1-2; TRBD1 aligns across 7 bases. With 7 bases clipped from V and 7 bases from J, the junction kept 18 bases outside the gene matches. The CDR3 spans 15 residues. CDR1 and CDR2 (germline): SQVTM, ANQGSEA. Here the CDR3 reads CSAQPPQGQVGGYTF. CDR3 nucleotides: TGCAGCGCCCAACCCCCACAGGGGCAAGTGGGTGGCTACACCTTC. The full variable domain, its missing parts supplied by reference TRBV29-1 and TRBJ1-2, is SAVISQKPSRDICQRGTSLTIQCQVDSQVTMMFWYRQQPGQSLTLIATANQGSEATYESGFVIDKFPISRPNLTFSTLTVSNMSPEDSSIYLCSAQPPQGQVGGYTFGSGTRLTVV.

The chain couples TRBV5-1 to TRBJ2-3; D is unresolved. Trimming pared 3 bases from V and 2 bases from J, leaving 10 bases between. The CDR3 runs to 14 residues. Germline V lookup: CDR1 SGHRS, CDR2 YFSETQ. The CDR3 reads CASSSQTLTDTQYF. In nucleotides, the CDR3 is TGCGCCAGCAGCTCCCAGACCCTCACAGATACGCAGTATTTT.

The CDR3 DNA reads TGTGCCAGCTCACCAGGGAGCACAGATACGCAGTATTTT. Protein: CASSPGSTDTQYF. The chain links TRBV18 to TRBJ2-3; D remains unclear. Germline CDR1 reads KGHSH; CDR2 reads LQKENI. V was shortened by 2 bases and J by 0 bases, with 3 bases between the two germline ends. The CDR3 has 13 residues.